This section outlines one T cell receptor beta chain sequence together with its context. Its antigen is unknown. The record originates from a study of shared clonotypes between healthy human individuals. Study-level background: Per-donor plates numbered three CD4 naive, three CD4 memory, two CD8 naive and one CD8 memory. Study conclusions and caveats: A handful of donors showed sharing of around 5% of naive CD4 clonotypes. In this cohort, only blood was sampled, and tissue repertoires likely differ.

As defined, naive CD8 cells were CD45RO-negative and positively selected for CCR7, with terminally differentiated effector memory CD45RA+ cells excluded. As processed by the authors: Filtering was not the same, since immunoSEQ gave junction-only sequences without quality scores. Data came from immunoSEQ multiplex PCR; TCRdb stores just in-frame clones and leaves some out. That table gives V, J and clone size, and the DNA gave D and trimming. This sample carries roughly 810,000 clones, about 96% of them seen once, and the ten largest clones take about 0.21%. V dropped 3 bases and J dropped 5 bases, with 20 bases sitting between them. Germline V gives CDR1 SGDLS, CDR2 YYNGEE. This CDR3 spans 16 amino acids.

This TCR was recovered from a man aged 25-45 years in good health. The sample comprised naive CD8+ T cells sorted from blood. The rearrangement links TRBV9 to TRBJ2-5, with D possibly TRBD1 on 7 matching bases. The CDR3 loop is CASSGPGGTVSETQYF. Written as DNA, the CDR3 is TGTGCCAGCAGCGGTCCTGGGGGGACAGTCAGCGAGACCCAGTACTTC.